The 4 T cell receptor beta chains listed next were all sequenced from one sample in a study of cytomegalovirus exposure and HLA in healthy donors. Amplification used 60 Vbeta primers and 13 Jbeta primers. Sequenced by immunoSEQ multiplex PCR; TCRdb stores in-frame clones only, minus some. The table lists over 150,000 clones, roughly nine tenths of them singletons. The sample consisted of PBMCs. These TCRs come from a girl younger than two in good health and CMV-seronegative.

The chain links TRBV11-2 to TRBJ2-7; 9 bases fit TRBD2. This CDR3 spans 14 amino acids. V dropped 4 bases and J dropped 6; count of bases not matched to a gene: 7. Germline loops: CDR1 SGHAT, CDR2 FQNNGV. CDR3: CASSSNLAGVEQYF. CDR3 DNA: TGTGCCAGCAGCTCCAATTTAGCGGGGGTCGAGCAGTACTTC.

This rearrangement joins TRBV4-1 to TRBJ2-1; tentatively, D is TRBD2 (5 bases). Trimming pared 1 base from V and 4 bases from J, leaving 8 bases between. This CDR3 is 14 amino acids long. CDR1 and CDR2 (germline): MGHRA, YSYEKL. The CDR3: CASSQAGGYNEQFF. The CDR3 DNA sequence: TGCGCCAGCAGCCAAGCGGGCGGGTACAATGAGCAGTTCTTC.

The J gene is TRBJ2-5, the V gene TRBV4-1; unclear D gene. Trimming cost V 3 bases and J 1 base, with 12 bases left between them. From germline, CDR1 is MGHRA and CDR2 YSYEKL. This CDR3 contains 15 residues. The CDR3 nucleotides are TGCGCCAGCAGCCATATGACACCCCGCCAAGAGACCCAGTACTTC. It specifies CASSHMTPRQETQYF.

The chain employs TRBV9 and TRBJ2-1; 9 bases agree with TRBD2. Germline assignment: CDR1 SGDLS and CDR2 YYNGEE. J lost 2 bases, V lost 5 bases, and 5 bases had no gene match. CDR3 length: 15 amino acids. CDR3 nucleotide sequence: TGTGCCAGCAGTCACGGCGGGGGGGCCTACAATGAGCAGTTCTTC. This sequence encodes CASSHGGGAYNEQFF.